This TCR beta chain is drawn from a study of blood T cell repertoires in COVID-19. For the study at large: Italy, Spain and the United States were the sources of the convalescent and acute COVID-19 samples. Sources were T cells, B-cell-depleted T cells, or PBMCs; the material itself was cDNA or gDNA.

In the original analysis: Amplification with reference gene primers provided the estimates of nucleated cell counts. Assay: immunoSEQ multiplex PCR; the TCRdb copy retains only in-frame clones and omits some. V and J calls and clone size follow that table, whereas D and trimming were derived from the DNA. The data show 140,000 to 150,000 clones, with 81% seen just once and about 7.5% held by the top ten. The CDR3 is 14 residues long. Per germline, CDR1 LNHDA and CDR2 SQIVND (reference sequence). Trimming left V 6 bases short and J 5 bases short, with 17 bases between. This sequence joins TRBV19 and TRBJ2-7; D might be TRBD1 (6 bases). The sequence was obtained from a human donor in a cohort sampled during active COVID-19. The sample taken for sequencing was peripheral blood. CDR3 DNA sequence: TGTGCCAGTAGAAAGCGGCAGGGGCTAGACGAGCAGTACTTC. Amino acids: CASRKRQGLDEQYF.